The clone carrying this T cell receptor (beta chain) was detected ten times or more. Its antigen is not identified. This sample stems from a study of early T cells in non-severe SARS-CoV-2 infection. For the study at large: It was bulk RNA from unsorted whole blood that was sequenced, and the chains were unpaired. Study findings and constraints: Using VDJdb, the matching emphasized anti-spike CD8 responses while missing private and CD4 specificities.

Each cDNA molecule carried a unique molecular identifier. TCRdb ran MiXCR on the 5' RACE reads and lists one entry per CDR3 protein. Of 35,000 to 55,000 distinct CDR3 sequences in the sample, 5.5% to 7.5% were seen once. Trimming stripped 5 bases from V and 2 bases from J, with 18 bases between. This CDR3 region has 16 residues. Germline V gene lookup returns CDR1 SGHAT and CDR2 FQNNGV. This clonotype was sampled from an adult who was a healthcare worker with PCR-confirmed SARS-CoV-2 infection or an uninfected control (not recorded which). Sequences were derived from whole blood, sampled at baseline. The gene calls are TRBV11-2 and TRBJ2-5, with D perhaps matching TRBD2 (7 bases). The CDR3 sequence is CASSPLEGGGQETQYF. For the CDR3, the DNA is TGTGCCAGCAGCCCCCTGGAGGGGGGGGGACAAGAGACCCAGTACTTC.